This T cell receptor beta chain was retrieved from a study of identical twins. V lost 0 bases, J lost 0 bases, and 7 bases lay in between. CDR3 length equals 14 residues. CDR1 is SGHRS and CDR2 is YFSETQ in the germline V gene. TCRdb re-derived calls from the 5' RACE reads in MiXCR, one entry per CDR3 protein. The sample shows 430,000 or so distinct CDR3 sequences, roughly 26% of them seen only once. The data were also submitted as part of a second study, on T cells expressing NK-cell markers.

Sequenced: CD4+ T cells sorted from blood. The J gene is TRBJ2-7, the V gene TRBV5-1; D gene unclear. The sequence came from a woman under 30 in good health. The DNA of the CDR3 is TGCGCCAGCAGCTTGGACAAGCCCTCCTACGAGCAGTACTTC. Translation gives CASSLDKPSYEQYF. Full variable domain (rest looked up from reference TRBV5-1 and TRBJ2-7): KAGVTQTPRYLIKTRGQQVTLSCSPISGHRSVSWYQQTPGQGLQFLFEYFSETQRNKGNFPGRFSGRQFSNSRSEMNVSTLELGDSALYLCASSLDKPSYEQYFGPGTRLTVT.